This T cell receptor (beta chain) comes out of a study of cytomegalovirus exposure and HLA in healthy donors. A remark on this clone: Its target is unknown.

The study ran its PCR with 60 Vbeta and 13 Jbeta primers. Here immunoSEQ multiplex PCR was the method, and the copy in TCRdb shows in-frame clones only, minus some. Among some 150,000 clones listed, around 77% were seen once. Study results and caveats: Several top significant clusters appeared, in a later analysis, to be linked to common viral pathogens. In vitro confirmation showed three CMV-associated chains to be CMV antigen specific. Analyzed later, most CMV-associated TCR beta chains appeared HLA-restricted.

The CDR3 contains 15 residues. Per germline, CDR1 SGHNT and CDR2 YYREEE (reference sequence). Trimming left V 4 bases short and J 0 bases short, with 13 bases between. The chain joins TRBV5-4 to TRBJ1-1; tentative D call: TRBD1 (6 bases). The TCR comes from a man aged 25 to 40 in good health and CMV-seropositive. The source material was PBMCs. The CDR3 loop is CASSADSFMNTEAFF. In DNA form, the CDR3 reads TGTGCCAGCAGCGCGGACAGCTTTATGAACACTGAAGCTTTCTTT.